These 14 T cell receptor beta chains came from one sample sequenced in a study of read filtering for tumor transcriptome and immune sequencing. The library was built from about 400 ng RNA with molecular barcoded adaptors for alpha/delta and beta/gamma chains. From the reads, TCRdb called clonotypes with MiXCR, one entry per CDR3 protein. The table has 30,000 to 35,000 distinct CDR3 sequences, around 18% seen once. The sample comprised a population of CD138-negative cells sorted from bone marrow. These receptor sequences come from a donor older than 35 with multiple myeloma.

The chain uses TRBV27 and TRBJ1-2; the D gene is possibly TRBD1 (6 bases). Trimming left V 2 bases short and J 13 bases short, with 14 bases between. The CDR3 runs 12 residues. Germline loops: CDR1 MNHEY, CDR2 SMNVEV (reference sequence). The CDR3 DNA reads as TGTGCCAGCAGTTTACTGGGGGCGGAGGTCACCTTC. Protein product: CASSLLGAEVTF.

Many counts were recorded for this clonotype. This rearrangement joins TRBV20-1 to TRBJ1-1; a possible D gene is TRBD1 (5 bases). The CDR3 is 15 residues long. Germline CDR1 and CDR2: DFQATT and SNEGSKA (reference sequence). With 2 bases removed from V and 1 base from J, the gap between germline ends came to 14 bases. The CDR3 sequence: CSARPFLTGNTEAFF. The DNA for the CDR3 is TGCAGTGCTAGACCATTCCTAACAGGGAACACTGAAGCTTTCTTT.

This sequence joins TRBV2 and TRBJ2-7; D remains ambiguous. Trimming cost V 3 bases and J 0 bases, with 12 bases left between them. The CDR3 consists of 15 residues. Germline CDR1 and CDR2: SNHLY and FYNNEI. CDR3 DNA: TGTGCCAGCAGTGAGGGGTGGGAAAGCTCCTACGAGCAGTACTTC. Translation: CASSEGWESSYEQYF.

This clonotype was detected ten times or more. The chain combines TRBV27 with TRBJ2-7; 11 bases agree with TRBD2. Germline trimming cut 5 bases from V and 6 bases from J; bases unmatched to any gene: 9. The germline CDR1 and CDR2 sequences are MNHEY and SMNVEV (reference sequence). This CDR3 spans 15 amino acids. This CDR3 is CASSPRLAGSREQYF. In DNA form, the CDR3 reads TGTGCCAGCAGTCCCCGACTAGCGGGAAGCCGCGAGCAGTACTTC.

This clonotype has ten or more counts. V and J are TRBV28 and TRBJ2-7; D possibly corresponds to TRBD2 (5 bases). This CDR3 comprises 14 residues. CDR1 and CDR2 (germline): MDHEN, SYDVKM. Trimming cost V 6 bases and J 5 bases, with 17 bases left between them. The CDR3 is CASSSPGGGDEQYF. The CDR3 nucleotides read TGTGCCAGCAGCAGTCCCGGAGGAGGCGACGAGCAGTACTTC. Looking up the rest from reference TRBV28 and TRBJ2-7 gives the full variable domain: DVKVTQSSRYLVKRTGEKVFLECVQDMDHENMFWYRQDPGLGLRLIYFSYDVKMKEKGDIPEGYSVSREKKERFSLILESASTNQTSMYLCASSSPGGGDEQYFGPGTRLTVT.

This clonotype has a count of ten or more. The V gene is TRBV6-2 or TRBV6-3, the J gene TRBJ2-1, with D perhaps TRBD2 (5 bases). V lost 2 bases to trimming and J lost 8 bases, with 13 bases between them. Germline loops: CDR1 MNHEY, CDR2 SVGEGT. The CDR3 contains 14 residues. The CDR3 loop is CASSYAGIGDEQFF. Written as DNA, the CDR3 is TGTGCCAGCAGTTACGCGGGTATTGGGGATGAGCAGTTCTTC.

This clonotype was counted ten times or more. J is TRBJ2-3 and V is TRBV10-3; TRBD2 agrees at 12 bases. The CDR3 spans 15 residues. V was clipped by 7 bases and J by 5 bases; unmatched bases: 7. CDR1 is ENHRY, CDR2 SYGVKD, per germline. Here the CDR3 reads CAITPSGGAQDTQYF. DNA of the CDR3: TGTGCCATCACCCCTAGCGGGGGGGCTCAAGATACGCAGTATTTT.

Notes on this clonotype: One end of the junction varies from germline; a read error may be responsible. The chain links TRBV30 to TRBJ2-1; D call uncertain. This CDR3 is built from 14 residues. Germline assignment: CDR1 GTSNPN and CDR2 SVGIG (reference sequence). CDR3 amino acids: CAWINTFRHNGQFF. The CDR3, as DNA: TGTGCCTGGATTAATACCTTTCGGCACAATGGGCAGTTCTTC.

To note about this clonotype: One end of the junction is discordant with germline, which a read error may explain. The chain combines TRBV20-1 with TRBJ2-3, with a tentative D call TRBD1 (5 bases). The CDR3 spans 15 residues. Germline lookup yields CDR1 DFQATT and CDR2 SNEGSKA (reference sequence). CDR3 loop: CSARDTLFGTDTRYF. The CDR3 DNA sequence: TGCAGTGCTAGGGACACACTATTTGGCACAGATACGCGGTATTTT.

This clonotype was observed many times. This chain joins TRBV12-3 or TRBV12-4 and TRBJ2-1; 10 bases map to TRBD2. The trim removed 2 bases at V and 9 bases at J, leaving 4 bases unmatched. CDR3 length: 14 residues. The DNA of the CDR3 is TGTGCCAGCAGTTTATCTAGCGGGAGTGTTGAGCAGTTCTTC. Its translation is CASSLSSGSVEQFF.

This clonotype has ten or more counts. This rearrangement joins TRBV5-6 to TRBJ2-3; no reliable D call. This CDR3 comprises 15 residues. Trimming removed 4 bases from V and 2 bases from J, with 14 bases in between. The germline V gene encodes CDR1 SGHDT and CDR2 YYEEEE. CDR3 DNA: TGTGCCAGCAGCCGTTTTATCCTTATCACAGATACGCAGTATTTT. Its protein is CASSRFILITDTQYF. The full variable domain, with the rest looked up from reference TRBV5-6 and TRBJ2-3, is DAGVTQSPTHLIKTRGQQVTLRCSPKSGHDTVSWYQQALGQGPQFIFQYYEEEERQRGNFPDRFSGHQFPNYSSELNVNALLLGDSALYLCASSRFILITDTQYFGPGTRLTVL.

In regard to this clonotype: A much larger clone lies one base from this, so it may be a read error. The chain carries TRBV11-2 and TRBJ2-4; the D gene is possibly TRBD1 (6 bases). This CDR3 contains 14 residues. Per the germline V gene, CDR1 is SGHAT and CDR2 is FQNNGV. The CDR3 protein is CSSSLERAQGIQYF. The CDR3 nucleotides read TGTTCCAGCAGCTTGGAACGGGCACAGGGCATTCAGTACTTC.

Concerning this clonotype: Possible read error: a much larger clone is one base away. The V call is TRBV6-6, the J call TRBJ1-5; D unclear. V lost 2 bases and J lost 9, with 14 bases in between. The CDR3 consists of 14 residues. The germline V gene has CDR1 MNHNY and CDR2 SVGAGI (reference sequence). The CDR3 bases are TGTGCCAGCAGTTACCTTAGTATAAGTCCGCCCCAGCATTTT. Protein sequence: CASSYLSISPPQHF.

A word on this clonotype: An end of the junction differs from the germline gene, which may be a read error. The rearrangement joins TRBV12-3 or TRBV12-4 to TRBJ2-1; D unclear. The CDR3 runs 12 residues. The DNA of the CDR3 is TGTGCCAGCCGTTTAGCTCCTGATGATCAGTTCTTC. It translates to CASRLAPDDQFF.